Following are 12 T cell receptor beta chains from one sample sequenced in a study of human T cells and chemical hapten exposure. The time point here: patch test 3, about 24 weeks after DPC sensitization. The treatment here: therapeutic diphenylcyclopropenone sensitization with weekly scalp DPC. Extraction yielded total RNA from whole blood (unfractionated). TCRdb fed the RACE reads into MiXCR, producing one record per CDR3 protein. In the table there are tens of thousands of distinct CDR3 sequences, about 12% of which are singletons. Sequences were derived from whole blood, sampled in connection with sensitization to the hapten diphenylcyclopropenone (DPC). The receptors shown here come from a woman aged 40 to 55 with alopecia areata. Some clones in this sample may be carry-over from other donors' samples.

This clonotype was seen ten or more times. DNA for the CDR3: TGTGCCAGCTGTCTGGACCGCTTAAGGGAGACCCAGTACTTC. This translates into CASCLDRLRETQYF. V gene TRBV6-5 combines with J gene TRBJ2-5; D gene uncertain. V was clipped by 8 bases and J by 5 bases, with 18 bases between them. The CDR3 consists of 14 residues. In germline, CDR1 is MNHEY, CDR2 SVGAGI.

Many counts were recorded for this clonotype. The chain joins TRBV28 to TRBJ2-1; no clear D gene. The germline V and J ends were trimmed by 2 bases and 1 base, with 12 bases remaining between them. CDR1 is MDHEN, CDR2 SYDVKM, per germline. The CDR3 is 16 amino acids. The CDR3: CASSLRLDGSYNEQFF. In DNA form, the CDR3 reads TGTGCCAGCAGTTTACGGCTCGATGGGTCCTACAATGAGCAGTTCTTC.

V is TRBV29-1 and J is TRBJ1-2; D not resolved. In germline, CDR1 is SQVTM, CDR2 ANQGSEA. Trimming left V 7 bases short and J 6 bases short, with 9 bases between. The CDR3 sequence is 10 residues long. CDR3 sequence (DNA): TGCAGCGCATCCGAGGATGGCTACACCTTC. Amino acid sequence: CSASEDGYTF. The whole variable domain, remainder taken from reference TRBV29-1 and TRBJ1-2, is SAVISQKPSRDICQRGTSLTIQCQVDSQVTMMFWYRQQPGQSLTLIATANQGSEATYESGFVIDKFPISRPNLTFSTLTVSNMSPEDSSIYLCSASEDGYTFGSGTRLTVV.

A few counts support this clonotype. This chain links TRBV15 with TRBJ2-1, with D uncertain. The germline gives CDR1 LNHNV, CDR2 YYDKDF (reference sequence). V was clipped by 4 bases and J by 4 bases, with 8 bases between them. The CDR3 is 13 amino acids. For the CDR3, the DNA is TGTGCCACCAGCATACCGAGGTACAATGAGCAGTTCTTC. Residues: CATSIPRYNEQFF.

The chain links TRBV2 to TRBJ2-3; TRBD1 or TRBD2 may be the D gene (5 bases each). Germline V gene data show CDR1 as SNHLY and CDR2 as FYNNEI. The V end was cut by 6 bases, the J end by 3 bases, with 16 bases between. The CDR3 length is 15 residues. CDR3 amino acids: CASSHRDPWTDTQYF. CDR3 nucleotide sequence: TGTGCCAGCAGCCACCGGGACCCATGGACAGATACGCAGTATTTT.

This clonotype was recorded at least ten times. The CDR3 sequence is CAISEFALSGGPYEQYF. The CDR3 DNA reads TGTGCCATCAGTGAGTTTGCACTAAGCGGGGGCCCTTACGAGCAGTACTTC. The chain combines TRBV10-3 with TRBJ2-7; 8 bases agree with TRBD2. This CDR3 spans 17 amino acids. V lost 1 base and J lost 4; bases outside the gene matches: 12. Germline lookup yields CDR1 ENHRY and CDR2 SYGVKD.

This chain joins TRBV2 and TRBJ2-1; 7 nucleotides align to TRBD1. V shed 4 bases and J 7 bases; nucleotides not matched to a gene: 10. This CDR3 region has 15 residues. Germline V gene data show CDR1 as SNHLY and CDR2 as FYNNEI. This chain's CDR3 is CASSAARGGSNEQFF. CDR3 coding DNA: TGTGCCAGCAGTGCTGCTAGAGGGGGCTCGAATGAGCAGTTCTTC.

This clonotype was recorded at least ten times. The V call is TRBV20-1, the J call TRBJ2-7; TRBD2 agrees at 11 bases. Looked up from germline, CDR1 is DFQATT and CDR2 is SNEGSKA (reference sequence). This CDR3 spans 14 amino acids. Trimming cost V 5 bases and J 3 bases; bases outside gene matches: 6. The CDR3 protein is CSACLLAGVYEQYF. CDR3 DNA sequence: TGCAGTGCTTGCCTACTAGCGGGGGTCTACGAGCAGTACTTC.

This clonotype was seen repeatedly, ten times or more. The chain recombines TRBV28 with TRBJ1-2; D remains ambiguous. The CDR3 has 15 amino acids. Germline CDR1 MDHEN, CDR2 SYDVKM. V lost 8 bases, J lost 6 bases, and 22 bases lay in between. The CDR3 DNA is TGTGCCAGCGGTGGGAGGGCCTACCGGGTTCATGGCTACACCTTC. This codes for CASGGRAYRVHGYTF.

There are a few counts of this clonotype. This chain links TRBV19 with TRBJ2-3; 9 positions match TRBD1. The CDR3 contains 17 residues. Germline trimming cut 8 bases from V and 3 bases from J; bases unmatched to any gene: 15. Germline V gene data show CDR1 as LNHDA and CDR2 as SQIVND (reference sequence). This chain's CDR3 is CASSHRGTGRRTDTQYF. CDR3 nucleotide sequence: TGTGCCAGTTCACATCGCGGGACAGGGAGGAGGACAGATACGCAGTATTTT.

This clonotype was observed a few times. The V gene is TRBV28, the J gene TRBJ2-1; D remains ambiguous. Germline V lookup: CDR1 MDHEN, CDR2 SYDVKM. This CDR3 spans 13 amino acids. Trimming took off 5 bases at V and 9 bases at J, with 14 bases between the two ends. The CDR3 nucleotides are TGTGCCAGCAGTCTGAACTGGAACGCTGAGCAGTTCTTC. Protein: CASSLNWNAEQFF.

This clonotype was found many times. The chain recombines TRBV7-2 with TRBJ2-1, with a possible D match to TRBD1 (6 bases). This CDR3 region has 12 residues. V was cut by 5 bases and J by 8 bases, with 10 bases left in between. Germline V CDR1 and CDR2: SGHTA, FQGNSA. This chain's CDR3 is CASSPQGYEQFF. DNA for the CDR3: TGTGCCAGCAGCCCCCAGGGGTATGAGCAGTTCTTC.